The source of this T cell receptor (beta chain) is a study of cytomegalovirus exposure and HLA in healthy donors. V shed 0 bases and J shed 7 bases, with 12 bases lying between them. The V gene's germline CDR1 is MNHEY and CDR2 SMNVEV (reference sequence). The CDR3 loop spans 15 amino acids. This clone has more than one count but fewer than ten. The PCR contained 60 Vbeta and 13 Jbeta primers. Only in-frame clones appear in the TCRdb table, and some are missing; sequencing was by immunoSEQ multiplex PCR. The data contain approximately 150,000 clones, about two thirds of them seen just once; the ten biggest clones take up approximately 2.1%.

The receptor's source is a man aged 35 to 55 in good health and CMV-seronegative. The specimen sequenced was PBMCs. The J gene is TRBJ2-2, the V gene TRBV27, with a tentative D call TRBD2 (5 bases). DNA of the CDR3: TGTGCCAGCAGTTTATCGGTTCTAGCCAGCGGGGAGCTGTTTTTT. It codes for CASSLSVLASGELFF.